Only one count was recorded for the clone carrying this T cell receptor (beta chain). This record comes from a study of blood T cell repertoires in COVID-19. For the study at large: Both acute and convalescent COVID-19 samples were obtained from the United States, Italy and Spain. PBMCs, B-cell-depleted T cells, or T cells were the source of the cDNA or gDNA that made up the material.

The CDR3 has 14 residues. CDR1 and CDR2 from the germline V gene are WNHNN and SYGVQD (reference sequence). V dropped 7 bases and J dropped 0; count of bases not matched to a gene: 5. Authors' processing steps: Researchers report that nucleated cell counts were estimated from reference gene primer amplification. The method was immunoSEQ multiplex PCR; TCRdb's version includes in-frame clones alone and lacks a portion of them. V, J and clone size reflect that table, while D and trimming were determined from the DNA. The sample gives approximately 210,000 clones, around 86% of which show up once; 4.5% to 5.5% is in the top ten.

The chain recombines TRBV10-1 with TRBJ2-7, with 8 bases aligning to TRBD1. The sequencing input was peripheral blood. This TCR was sampled from a human donor in a cohort sampled during active COVID-19. CDR3 DNA sequence: TGCGCCAGCAACCGGGACAGGAGCTCCTACGAGCAGTACTTC. It specifies CASNRDRSSYEQYF.